These T cell receptor beta chains were read from a single sample in a study of T cell repertoires in cytomegalovirus infection. One entry per CDR3 protein results from TCRdb running MiXCR on the reads. The data contain 600,000 to 800,000 distinct CDR3 sequences, more than 20% of them seen just once; the ten biggest clones take up less than 10%. Sequenced sample: CD8+ T cells from PBMCs. The source of these receptors is a human donor in good health (CMV status not recorded). Some clones in this sample may be carry-over from other donors' samples. Both conserved end residues are part of each CDR3. A D gene is named only where the DNA matches it firmly. Only part of the rows carry a size: once, few, many, or a class if the clone is expanded.

TRBV29-1	TRBJ2-5	TRBD1	NA	TGCAGCGTTGGAGGACAGGGGGCTCGTGAGACCCAGTACTTC	CSVGGQGARETQYF
TRBV29-1	TRBJ2-7	NA	once	TGCAGCGTTGAAGTGGAGATTCTCGGAGGCTCGGGGGACGAGCAGTACTTC	CSVEVEILGGSGDEQYF
TRBV29-1	TRBJ2-7	TRBD1	few	TGCAGCGTCAGGACAGGGGGGGCCTACGAGCAGTACTTC	CSVRTGGAYEQYF
TRBV29-1	TRBJ1-1	NA	NA	TGCAGCGTTGGGGGGGGCTTATTCATGAACACTGAAGCTTTCTTT	CSVGGGLFMNTEAFF
TRBV19	TRBJ2-1	NA	few	TGTGCCAGTAGTCCTTACGACGGGAGCTCCTACAATGAGCAGTTCTTC	CASSPYDGSSYNEQFF
TRBV29-1	TRBJ2-5	NA	NA	TGCAGCGTTGAAGGGGGGCCACTGACTCAAGAGACTCAGTACTTC	CSVEGGPLTQETQYF
TRBV27	TRBJ1-1	NA	many	TGTGCCAGCAGTTTATACGGCAGAGGCCCAACTGAAGCTTTCTTT	CASSLYGRGPTEAFF
TRBV12-3/TRBV12-4	TRBJ2-3	NA	many	TGTGCCAGCATTCCAGCGTGGGGGACAGATACGCAGTATTTT	CASIPAWGTDTQYF
TRBV7-8	TRBJ2-7	NA	many	TGTGCCAGCGGGGCGACCTACGAGCAGTACTTC	CASGATYEQYF
TRBV14	TRBJ2-3	NA	NA	TGTGCCAGCAGCCCCGGGCCCCTAGGGAGAGATACGCAGTATTTT	CASSPGPLGRDTQYF